This T cell receptor beta chain was sequenced for a study of monozygotic twins with inflammatory bowel disease. Overall study findings and caveats: The co-twins with IBD showed lower TCRbeta diversity (inverse Simpson) than their healthy siblings. Researchers report that IBD patients shared fewer clonotypes with others than healthy twins, especially amid disease activity.

Germline assignment: CDR1 MDHEN and CDR2 SYDVKM. This CDR3 is 13 amino acids long. The template switching step added UMIs that contained a 6-nucleotide sample barcode. Each of TCRalpha and TCRbeta cDNA went through two nested PCRs, lasting approximately 17 and 9 cycles. From its re-call of the 5' RACE reads, TCRdb lists each CDR3 protein once, without DNA. The repertoire shows about 110,000 distinct CDR3 sequences; the top ten hold over 10%. Turning to this clonotype: Its antigen is currently unknown.

The receptor's source is a human donor with ulcerative colitis or Crohn's disease, or a healthy co-twin of an affected twin (not recorded which). What was sequenced was blood. The chain joins TRBV28 to TRBJ1-1. CDR3 protein: CASSLVPYTEAFF.